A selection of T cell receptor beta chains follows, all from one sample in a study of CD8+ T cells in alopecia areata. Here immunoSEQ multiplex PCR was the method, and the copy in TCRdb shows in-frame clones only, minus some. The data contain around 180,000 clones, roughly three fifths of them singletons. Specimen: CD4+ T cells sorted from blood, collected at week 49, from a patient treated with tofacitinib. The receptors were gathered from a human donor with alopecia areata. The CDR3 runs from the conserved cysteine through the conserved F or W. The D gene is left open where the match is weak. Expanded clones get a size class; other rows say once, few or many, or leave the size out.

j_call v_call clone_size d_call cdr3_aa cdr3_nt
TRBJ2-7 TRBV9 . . CASRDEGSWEQYF TGTGCCAGCAGAGATGAGGGGTCGTGGGAGCAGTACTTC
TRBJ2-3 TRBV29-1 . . CSVTGQGNPTDTQYF TGCAGCGTGACGGGACAAGGGAACCCCACAGATACGCAGTATTTT
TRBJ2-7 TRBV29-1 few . CSVDKQGSGEQYF TGCAGCGTTGATAAACAGGGCTCTGGCGAGCAGTACTTC
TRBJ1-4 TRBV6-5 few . CASSYSAMMVVKLFF TGTGCCAGCAGTTACTCGGCTATGATGGTGGTAAAACTGTTTTTT
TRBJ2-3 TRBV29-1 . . CSVEARGTDTQYF TGCAGCGTTGAGGCTAGAGGTACAGATACGCAGTATTTT
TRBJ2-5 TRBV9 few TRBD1 CASSVAGQGETQYF TGTGCCAGCAGCGTCGCTGGACAGGGAGAGACCCAGTACTTC
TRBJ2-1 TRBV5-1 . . CASSLGGGLLNEQFF TGCGCCAGCAGCTTGGGAGGGGGACTTTTGAATGAGCAGTTCTTC
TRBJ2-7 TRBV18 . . CASSPGNYEQYF TGTGCCAGCTCACCAGGTAACTACGAGCAGTACTTC
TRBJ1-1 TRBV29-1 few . CSHRLGAEPEAFF TGCAGCCATCGTTTGGGGGCCGAGCCTGAAGCTTTCTTT
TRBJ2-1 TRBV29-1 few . CSVGGVFPAGNEQFF TGCAGCGTTGGGGGGGTGTTCCCAGCCGGGAATGAGCAGTTCTTC
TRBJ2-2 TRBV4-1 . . CASSQDGQINTGELFF TGCGCCAGCAGCCAAGACGGCCAAATAAACACCGGGGAGCTGTTTTTT
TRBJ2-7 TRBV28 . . CASDTNGAGRYEQYF TGTGCCAGCGACACCAATGGGGCAGGACGCTACGAGCAGTACTTC
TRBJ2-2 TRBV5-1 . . CASSSGVGRVGNTGELFF TGCGCCAGCAGCTCCGGGGTGGGGCGTGTTGGGAACACCGGGGAGCTGTTTTTT
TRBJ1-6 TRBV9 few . CASSATPGQGNSPLHF TGTGCCAGCAGCGCGACACCGGGACAAGGAAATTCACCCCTCCACTTT
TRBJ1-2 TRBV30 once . CAWNSGLYGYTF TGTGCCTGGAATTCAGGTCTCTATGGCTACACCTTC
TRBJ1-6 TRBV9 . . CASSVDGYSPLHF TGTGCCAGCAGCGTAGACGGCTATTCACCCCTCCACTTT
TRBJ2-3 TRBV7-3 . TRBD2 CASSTGWEGRTDTQYF TGTGCCAGCAGCACCGGGTGGGAGGGGCGCACAGATACGCAGTATTTT
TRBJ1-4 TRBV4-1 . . CASSQDGQILNEKLFF TGCGCCAGCAGCCAAGATGGGCAGATCCTTAATGAAAAACTGTTTTTT
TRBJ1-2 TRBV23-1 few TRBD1 CASSQQGAGIINYGYTF TGCGCCAGCAGTCAACAGGGGGCGGGGATTATTAACTATGGCTACACCTTC
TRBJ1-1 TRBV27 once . CASSFTSSTEAFF TGTGCCAGCAGTTTCACCAGCAGCACTGAAGCTTTCTTT
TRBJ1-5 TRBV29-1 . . CSVEDGSNQPQHF TGCAGCGTTGAAGATGGGTCCAATCAGCCCCAGCATTTT
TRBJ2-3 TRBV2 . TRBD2 CASSASTSGGSDTQYF TGTGCCAGCAGTGCGTCGACTAGCGGGGGGTCAGATACGCAGTATTTT
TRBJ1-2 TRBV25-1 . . CASGRTGIAYGYTF TGTGCCAGCGGGAGAACAGGGATAGCCTATGGCTACACCTTC
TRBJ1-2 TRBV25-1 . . CASSEWPTNYGYTF TGTGCCAGCAGTGAATGGCCAACTAACTATGGCTACACCTTC